The present TCR beta chain was sequenced within a study of cytomegalovirus exposure and HLA in healthy donors. The donors were members of the approximately 130-subject validation cohort (separate from the approximately 670-subject first cohort). The data were produced by immunoSEQ multiplex PCR, yet TCRdb's version contains in-frame clones alone and is incomplete. The table has 150,000 to 200,000 clones, roughly four fifths seen once; the top ten hold approximately 3%. With regard to this clone: The antigen remains unidentified.

Study-level findings and limits: Usually a TCR sequence was rare, but some public TCRs were found in many donors. Cytomegalovirus association was listed for approximately 150 TCR beta chains. Subsequent analysis revealed that first-cohort TCR clusters tended to co-occur in the approximately 120 validation repertoires.

Sequencing used PBMCs. The sequence was collected from a woman aged 18 to 35 in good health and CMV-seropositive.

CDR3 nucleotide sequence: TGTGCCTCTGCAACAGGAATACAGCAGGGTGAAAAACTGTTTTTT. Translation: CASATGIQQGEKLFF. This chain uses TRBV6-1 with TRBJ1-4; tentatively, D is TRBD1 (5 bases). In germline, CDR1 is MNHNS, CDR2 SASEGT. V was clipped by 11 bases and J by 7 bases, with 23 bases between them. The CDR3 is 15 residues long.